This T cell receptor (beta chain) was sequenced during a study of cytomegalovirus exposure and HLA in healthy donors. PCR employed 60 Vbeta and 13 Jbeta primers. The method was immunoSEQ multiplex PCR; TCRdb's version includes in-frame clones alone and lacks a portion of them. The sample contains approximately 160,000 clones, roughly four fifths of which appear only once. Germline V gene sequence: CDR1 MRHNA, CDR2 SNTAGT. The CDR3 is 16 residues long. V was cut by 2 bases and J by 6 bases, with 18 bases left in between. Turning to this clone: Its matching antigen is unknown.

Study results and caveats: Presence/absence analyses treated sequencing depth as roughly uniform across donors. Further analysis, carried out later, found HLA-associated TCR beta chains more clonally expanded than equally common other chains.

The chain employs TRBV6-4 and TRBJ2-3; maybe TRBD1 (5 bases). Sequenced input: PBMCs. The clonotype originates from a woman between 40 and 50 years old in good health and CMV-seronegative. The CDR3 here is CASSDPGRVKGDTQYF. The CDR3 coding sequence is TGTGCCAGCAGTGACCCCGGGCGCGTAAAGGGGGATACGCAGTATTTT.